The entry below describes one T cell receptor (beta chain). The antigen is unknown. This sample is part of a study of cytomegalovirus exposure and HLA in healthy donors. The CDR3 totals 13 residues. Trimming removed 6 bases from V and 2 bases from J, with 9 bases in between. Germline CDR1 is WNHNN and CDR2 is SYGVQD (reference sequence). Study-level results: Across all donors, roughly uniform sequencing depth was an assumption of the presence/absence analyses. It was confirmed in vitro that a few of the CMV-associated chains were specific for CMV antigens. Rarity marked most TCR sequences, yet some public TCRs occurred in many donors.

Researchers ran the PCR with 60 Vbeta and 13 Jbeta primers. Some clones are missing from TCRdb's copy, which holds only in-frame ones; the method was immunoSEQ multiplex PCR. The table records around 200,000 clones, approximately 85% of them present only once. This TCR was recovered from a woman aged 40 to 50 in good health and CMV-seronegative. J is TRBJ2-3 and V is TRBV10-1, with D tentatively TRBD2 (5 bases). What was sequenced was PBMCs. CDR3 nucleotide sequence: TGCGCCAGCAGCGTAGCGCTCACAGATACGCAGTATTTT. This encodes CASSVALTDTQYF.